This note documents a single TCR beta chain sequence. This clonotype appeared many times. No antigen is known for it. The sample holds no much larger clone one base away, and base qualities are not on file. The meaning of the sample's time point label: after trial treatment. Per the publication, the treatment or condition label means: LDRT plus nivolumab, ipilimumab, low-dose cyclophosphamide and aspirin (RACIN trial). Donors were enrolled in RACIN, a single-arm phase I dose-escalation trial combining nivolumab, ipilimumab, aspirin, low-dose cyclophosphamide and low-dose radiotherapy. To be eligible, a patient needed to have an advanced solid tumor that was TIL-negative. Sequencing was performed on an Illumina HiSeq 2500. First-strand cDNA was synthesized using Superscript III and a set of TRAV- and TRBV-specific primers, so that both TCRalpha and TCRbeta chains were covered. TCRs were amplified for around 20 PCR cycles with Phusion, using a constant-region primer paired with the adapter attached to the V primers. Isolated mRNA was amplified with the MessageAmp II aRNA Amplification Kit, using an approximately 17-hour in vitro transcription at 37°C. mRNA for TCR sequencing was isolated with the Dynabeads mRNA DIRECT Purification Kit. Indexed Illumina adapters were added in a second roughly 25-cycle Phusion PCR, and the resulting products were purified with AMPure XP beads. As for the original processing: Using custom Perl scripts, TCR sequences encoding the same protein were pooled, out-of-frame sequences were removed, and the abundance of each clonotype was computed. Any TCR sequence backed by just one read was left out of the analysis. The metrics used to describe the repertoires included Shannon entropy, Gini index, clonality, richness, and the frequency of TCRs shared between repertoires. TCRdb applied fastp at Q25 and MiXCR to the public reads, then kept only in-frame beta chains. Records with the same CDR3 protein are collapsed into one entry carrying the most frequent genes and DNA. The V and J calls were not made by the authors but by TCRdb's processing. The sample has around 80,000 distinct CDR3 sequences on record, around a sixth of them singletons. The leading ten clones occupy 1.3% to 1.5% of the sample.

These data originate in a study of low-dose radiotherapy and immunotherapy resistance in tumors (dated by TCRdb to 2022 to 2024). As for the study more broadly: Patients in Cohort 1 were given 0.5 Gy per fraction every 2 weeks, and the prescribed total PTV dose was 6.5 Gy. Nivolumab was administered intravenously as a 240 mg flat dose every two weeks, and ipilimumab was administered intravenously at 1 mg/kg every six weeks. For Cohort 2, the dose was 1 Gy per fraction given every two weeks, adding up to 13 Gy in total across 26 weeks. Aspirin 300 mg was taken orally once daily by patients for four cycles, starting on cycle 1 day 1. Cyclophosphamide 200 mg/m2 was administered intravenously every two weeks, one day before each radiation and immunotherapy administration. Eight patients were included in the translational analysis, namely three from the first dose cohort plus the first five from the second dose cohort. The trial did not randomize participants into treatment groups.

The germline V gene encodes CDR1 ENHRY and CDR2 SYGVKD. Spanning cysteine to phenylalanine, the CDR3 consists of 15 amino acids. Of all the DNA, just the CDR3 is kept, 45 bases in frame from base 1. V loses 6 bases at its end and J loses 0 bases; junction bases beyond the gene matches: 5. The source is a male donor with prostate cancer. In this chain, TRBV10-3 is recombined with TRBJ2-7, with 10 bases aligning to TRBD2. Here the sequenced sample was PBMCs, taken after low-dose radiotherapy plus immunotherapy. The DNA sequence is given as TGTGCCATCAGGGGCACTAGCGGGACCTCCTACGAGCAGTACTTC. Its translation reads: CAIRGTSGTSYEQYF.